What follows are 3 T cell receptor beta chains derived from one specimen sequenced in a study of T cell clonotyping in hematopoietic cell transplantation. Profiling relied on immunoSEQ multiplex PCR, and the TCRdb table lists in-frame clones only, not all of them. The table records several thousand clones, about 83% of them present only once. The sample consisted of PBMCs, taken 100 days after allogeneic stem cell transplant. These receptors were collected from a male patient between 45 and 59 years old who had an allogeneic stem cell transplant from a related donor, so the T cells may come from the graft donor. Some clones in this sample may be carry-over from other donors' samples.

This chain connects TRBV20-1 to TRBJ2-1; no reliable D call. V was shortened by 2 bases and J by 3 bases, with 2 bases between the two germline ends. The germline gives CDR1 DFQATT, CDR2 SNEGSKA (reference sequence). This CDR3 contains 11 residues. Here the CDR3 reads CSARHYNEQFF. The DNA of the CDR3 is TGCAGTGCTAGACACTACAATGAGCAGTTCTTC.

The V gene is TRBV5-1, the J gene TRBJ2-3, with D perhaps TRBD1 (6 bases). Trimming took off 4 bases at V and 2 bases at J, with 14 bases between the two ends. This CDR3 has 15 residues. Per germline, CDR1 SGHRS and CDR2 YFSETQ. The chain's CDR3 is CASSTTGLPTDTQYF. In DNA form, the CDR3 reads TGCGCCAGCAGCACTACAGGGCTCCCCACAGATACGCAGTATTTT.

This chain uses TRBV5-4 with TRBJ2-7; D is unclear. Germline CDR1 SGHNT, CDR2 YYREEE (reference sequence). The V gene lost 1 base and the J gene lost 4 bases, with 6 bases spanning the gap. The CDR3 is 12 amino acids. This chain's CDR3 is CASSLKHYEQYF. The CDR3 DNA reads as TGTGCCAGCAGCTTGAAGCATTACGAGCAGTACTTC.